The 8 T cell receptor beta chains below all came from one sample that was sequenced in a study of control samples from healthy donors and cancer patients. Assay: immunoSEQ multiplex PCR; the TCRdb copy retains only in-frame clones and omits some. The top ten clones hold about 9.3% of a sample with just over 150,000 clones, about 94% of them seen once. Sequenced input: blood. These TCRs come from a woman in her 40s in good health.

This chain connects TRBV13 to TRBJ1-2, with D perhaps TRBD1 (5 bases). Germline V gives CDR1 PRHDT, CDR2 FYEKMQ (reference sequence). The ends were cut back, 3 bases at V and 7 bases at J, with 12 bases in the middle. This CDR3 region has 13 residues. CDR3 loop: CASSFRRGTGYTF. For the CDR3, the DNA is TGTGCCAGCAGCTTCCGAAGGGGCACTGGCTACACCTTC. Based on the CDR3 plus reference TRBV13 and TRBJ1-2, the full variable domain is AAGVIQSPRHLIKEKRETATLKCYPIPRHDTVYWYQQGPGQDPQFLISFYEKMQSDKGSIPDRFSAQQFSDYHSELNMSSLELGDSALYFCASSFRRGTGYTFGSGTRLTVV.

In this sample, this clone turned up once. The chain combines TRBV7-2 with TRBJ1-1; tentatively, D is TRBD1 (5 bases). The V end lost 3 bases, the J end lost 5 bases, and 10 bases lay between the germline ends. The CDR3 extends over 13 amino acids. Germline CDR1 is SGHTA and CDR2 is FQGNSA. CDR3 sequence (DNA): TGTGCCAGCAGCTTTTCCCAGGGAACTGAAGCTTTCTTT. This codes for CASSFSQGTEAFF.

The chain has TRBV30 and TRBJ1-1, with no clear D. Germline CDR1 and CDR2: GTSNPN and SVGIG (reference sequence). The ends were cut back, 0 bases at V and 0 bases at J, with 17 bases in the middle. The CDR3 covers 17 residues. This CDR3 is CAWSVLAFWGMNTEAFF. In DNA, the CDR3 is TGTGCCTGGAGTGTACTGGCCTTCTGGGGTATGAACACTGAAGCTTTCTTT. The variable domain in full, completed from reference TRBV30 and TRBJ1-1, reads SQTIHQWPATLVQPVGSPLSLECTVEGTSNPNLYWYRQAAGRGLQLLFYSVGIGQISSEVPQNLSASRPQDRQFILSSKKLLLSDSGFYLCAWSVLAFWGMNTEAFFGQGTRLTVV.

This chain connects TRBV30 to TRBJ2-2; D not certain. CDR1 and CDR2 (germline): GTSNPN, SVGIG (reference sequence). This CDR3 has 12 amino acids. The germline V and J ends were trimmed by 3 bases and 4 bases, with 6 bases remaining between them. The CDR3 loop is CAWRGSTGELFF. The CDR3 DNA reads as TGTGCCTGGAGGGGCAGCACCGGGGAGCTGTTTTTT.

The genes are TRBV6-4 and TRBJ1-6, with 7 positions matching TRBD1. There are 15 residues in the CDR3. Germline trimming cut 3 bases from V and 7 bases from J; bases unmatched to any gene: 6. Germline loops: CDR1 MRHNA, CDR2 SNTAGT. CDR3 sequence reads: CASSEEGQINSPLHF. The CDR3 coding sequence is TGTGCCAGCAGTGAGGAGGGACAGATAAATTCACCCCTCCACTTT.

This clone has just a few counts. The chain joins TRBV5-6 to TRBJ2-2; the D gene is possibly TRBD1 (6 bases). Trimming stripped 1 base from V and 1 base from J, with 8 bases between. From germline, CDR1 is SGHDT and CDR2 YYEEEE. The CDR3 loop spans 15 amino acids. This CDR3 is CASSLYRVNTGELFF. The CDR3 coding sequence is TGTGCCAGCAGCTTGTACAGGGTGAACACCGGGGAGCTGTTTTTT.

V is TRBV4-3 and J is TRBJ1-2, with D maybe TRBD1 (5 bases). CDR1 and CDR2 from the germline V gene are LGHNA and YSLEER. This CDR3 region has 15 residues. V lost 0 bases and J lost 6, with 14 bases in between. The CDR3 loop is CASSQEGRGSHGYTF. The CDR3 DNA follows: TGCGCCAGCAGCCAAGAGGGGCGAGGGTCCCATGGCTACACCTTC.

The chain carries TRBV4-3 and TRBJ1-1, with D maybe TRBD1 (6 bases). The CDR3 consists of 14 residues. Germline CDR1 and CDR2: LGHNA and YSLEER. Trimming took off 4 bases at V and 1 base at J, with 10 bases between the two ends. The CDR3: CASSLSQGNTEAFF. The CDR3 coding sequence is TGCGCCAGCAGCCTTTCACAGGGGAACACTGAAGCTTTCTTT.